This T cell receptor (beta chain) was obtained from a study of blood T cells in healthy people across ages. CDR1 LGHDT and CDR2 YNNKEL come from the germline V gene (reference sequence). The CDR3 totals 17 residues. Trimming shortened V by 0 bases and J by 0 bases, and 11 bases separated the two germline ends. A second roughly 6 to 12 cycle PCR used barcoded and J-beta primers. Researchers report that a template-switch adaptor with 12 random nucleotides tagged each cDNA molecule. Using its own MiXCR run on the 5' RACE reads, TCRdb lists one record per CDR3 protein. In the table there are more than 1 million distinct CDR3 sequences, 40% to 55% of which are singletons.

The chain uses TRBV3-1 and TRBJ2-2, with D possibly TRBD2 on 5 matching bases. The receptor's source is a woman aged 60-75 years in good health. Sequenced input: blood. The CDR3: CASSQDKGRANTGELFF. In DNA, the CDR3 is TGTGCCAGCAGCCAAGATAAAGGGAGAGCGAACACCGGGGAGCTGTTTTTT.